This T cell receptor (beta chain) is from a study of blood T cells in healthy people across ages. Whole-study results and caveats: TCR beta diversity per million T cells fell roughly linearly with age. Naive CD4+ cells and diversity were both higher in long-lived donors than in aged donors.

Germline trimming cut 3 bases from V and 1 base from J; bases unmatched to any gene: 7. Germline loops: CDR1 SGDLS, CDR2 YYNGEE. This CDR3 spans 17 amino acids. Then a second PCR, running roughly 7 to 11 cycles, was carried out with a sample-barcoded 5' primer and a J-beta primer mix. TCRdb re-called the 5' RACE reads through MiXCR, storing one row per CDR3 protein. The repertoire holds 780,000 or so distinct CDR3 sequences, with roughly 25% as singletons. Points on this clonotype: Its target is not known.

These same records also appear under a second study, on T cells of mothers and their children. From that second work: Researchers report slightly higher, though non-significant, overlap in related mother-child pairs than in unrelated pairs.

The TCR originated in a boy aged 5-17 years in good health. The V and J genes are TRBV9 and TRBJ2-6; 7 nucleotides agree with TRBD1. Source material: blood. CDR3 region: CASSAPGTVSGANVLTF. In DNA, the CDR3 is TGTGCCAGCAGCGCTCCGGGGACAGTATCTGGGGCCAACGTCCTGACTTTC.